This TCR beta chain was sequenced during a study of technical replicates of blood from several donors. Sequencing used immunoSEQ multiplex PCR; TCRdb keeps in-frame clones, though not all of them. The profile covers around 69,000 clones, with about 90% appearing a single time and approximately 5% taken by the ten largest. There are 16 residues in the CDR3. The V end lost 5 bases, the J end lost 0 bases, and 14 bases lay between the germline ends. The germline gives CDR1 SGHVS, CDR2 FQNEAQ. The genes are TRBV7-8 and TRBJ2-1, with D hard to call. This receptor was obtained from a human donor in good health. Some clones in this sample may be carry-over from other donors' samples. Sequenced material: PBMCs. The CDR3 DNA sequence: TGTGCCAGCAGCCCGTGGTCAGCGACCTCCTACAATGAGCAGTTCTTC. It yields the protein CASSPWSATSYNEQFF.